This T cell receptor beta chain stems from a study of CD4 T cells in relation to SARS-CoV-2 and coronaviruses. The overall study: PBMCs were cultured with antigen for roughly 9 days before TCR beta sequencing.

Assay: immunoSEQ multiplex PCR; the TCRdb copy retains only in-frame clones and omits some. The data contain roughly 43,000 clones, roughly four fifths of them singletons. Sorted naive or memory CD4+ cells met CEF peptides for 10 days. This clone was found once. The antigen remains unidentified. Material for sequencing was naive CD4+ T cells from PBMCs, cultured in vitro. As to subset: naive CD4+ T cells isolated by negative enrichment. The sequence was collected from an adult with COVID-19.

In DNA, the CDR3 is TGTGCCAGCAGTTGGTCAGAACAAGTAGATACGCAGTATTTT. Translation: CASSWSEQVDTQYF. The chain combines TRBV6-5 with TRBJ2-3, with no clear D. Trimming took off 4 bases at V and 5 bases at J, with 13 bases between the two ends. The CDR3 has 14 amino acids. Germline CDR1 MNHEY, CDR2 SVGAGI.